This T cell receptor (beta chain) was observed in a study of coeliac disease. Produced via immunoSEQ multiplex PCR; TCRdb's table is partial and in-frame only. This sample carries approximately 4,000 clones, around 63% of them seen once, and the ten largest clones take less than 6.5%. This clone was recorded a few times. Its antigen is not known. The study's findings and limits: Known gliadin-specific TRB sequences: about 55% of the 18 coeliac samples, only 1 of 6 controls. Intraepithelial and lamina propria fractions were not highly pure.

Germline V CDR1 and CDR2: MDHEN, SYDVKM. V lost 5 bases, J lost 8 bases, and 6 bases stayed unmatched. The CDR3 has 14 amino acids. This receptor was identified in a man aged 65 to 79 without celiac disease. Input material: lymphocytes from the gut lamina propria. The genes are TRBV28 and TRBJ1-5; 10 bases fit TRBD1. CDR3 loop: CASSPGTGEKPQHF. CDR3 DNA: TGTGCCAGCAGTCCGGGGACAGGGGAAAAGCCCCAGCATTTT.